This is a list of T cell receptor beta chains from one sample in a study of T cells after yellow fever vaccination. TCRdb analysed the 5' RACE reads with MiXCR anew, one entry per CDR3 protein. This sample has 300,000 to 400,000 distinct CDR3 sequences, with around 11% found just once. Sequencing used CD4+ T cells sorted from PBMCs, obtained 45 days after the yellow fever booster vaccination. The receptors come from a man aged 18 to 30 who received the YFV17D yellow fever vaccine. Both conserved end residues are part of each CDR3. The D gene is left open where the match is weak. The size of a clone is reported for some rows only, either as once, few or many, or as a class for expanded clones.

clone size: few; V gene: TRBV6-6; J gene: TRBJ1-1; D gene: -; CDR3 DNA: TGTGCCAGCAGTCCCAGGGCTACTGAAGCTTTCTTT; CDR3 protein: CASSPRATEAFF
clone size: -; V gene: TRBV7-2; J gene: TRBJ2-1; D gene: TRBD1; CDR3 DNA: TGTGCCAGCAGCTTAGGGGACAGGGGTGTTAATGAGCAGTTCTTC; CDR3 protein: CASSLGDRGVNEQFF
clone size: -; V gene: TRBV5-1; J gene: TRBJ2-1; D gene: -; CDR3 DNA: TGCGCCAGCAGCGCCGAGGGAGCGCAGTTCTTC; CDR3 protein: CASSAEGAQFF
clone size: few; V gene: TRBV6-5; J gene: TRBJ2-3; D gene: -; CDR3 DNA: TGTGCCAGCAGCTCGACCCTTAGGGATACGCAGTATTTT; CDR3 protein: CASSSTLRDTQYF
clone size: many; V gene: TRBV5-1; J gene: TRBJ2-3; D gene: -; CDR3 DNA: TGCGCCAGCAGCCCCAACACAGATACGCAGTATTTT; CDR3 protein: CASSPNTDTQYF
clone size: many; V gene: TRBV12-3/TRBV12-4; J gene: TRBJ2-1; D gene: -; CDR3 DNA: TGTGCCAGCAGAGAGCGAAATGAGCAGTTCTTC; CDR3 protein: CASRERNEQFF
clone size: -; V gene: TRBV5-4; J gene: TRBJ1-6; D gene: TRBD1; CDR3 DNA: TGTGCCAGCAGCTCGGGGGGGACAGCCTATAATTCACCCCTCCACTTT; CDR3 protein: CASSSGGTAYNSPLHF
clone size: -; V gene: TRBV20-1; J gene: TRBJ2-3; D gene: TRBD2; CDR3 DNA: TGCAGTGCTAGAGGAGCGGGGAGAGATACGCAGTATTTT; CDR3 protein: CSARGAGRDTQYF
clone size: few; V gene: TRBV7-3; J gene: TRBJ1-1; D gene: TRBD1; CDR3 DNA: TGTGCCAGCAGCCGCGACAGGGAGGTCACTGAAGCTTTCTTT; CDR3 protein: CASSRDREVTEAFF
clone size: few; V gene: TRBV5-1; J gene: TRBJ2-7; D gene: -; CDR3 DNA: TGCGCCAGCAGCTTGGCCGGAGAGTCCTACGAGCAGTACTTC; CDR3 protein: CASSLAGESYEQYF